This is a list of T cell receptor beta chains from one sample in a study of OX40 agonist ivuxolimab in advanced cancers. Only in-frame clones appear in the TCRdb table, and some are missing; sequencing was by immunoSEQ multiplex PCR. Here the sample spans nearly 25,000 clones, roughly 75% being singletons. Source: CD4+ or CD8+ T cells sorted from blood, taken in a trial of the OX40 agonist ivuxolimab. All receptors derive from an adult with an advanced solid tumor such as melanoma, head and neck, liver or kidney cancer. Both conserved end residues are part of each CDR3. Each record gives: CDR3 length, J gene, V gene, D gene, clone size, CDR3 DNA, CDR3 protein. D genes are given only for firm matches. The size entry is marked missing in some rows and otherwise reads once, few, many or a size class.

>15|TRBJ2-2|TRBV7-6|-|-
TGTGCCAGCAGCCCGACTACTTACTGGGCCGGGGAGCTGTTTTTT
CASSPTTYWAGELFF
>13|TRBJ2-6|TRBV6-5|-|-
TGTGCCACCAATCGAGCTGGGGCCAACGTCCTGACTTTC
CATNRAGANVLTF
>13|TRBJ2-5|TRBV5-6|TRBD1|-
TGTGCCAGCAGATTACAGGGGAGAGAGACCCAGTACTTC
CASRLQGRETQYF
>15|TRBJ1-2|TRBV19|TRBD1|-
TGTGCCAGTACCCTCTTAGGGGGCCGGGGCTATGGCTACACCTTC
CASTLLGGRGYGYTF
>13|TRBJ2-3|TRBV6-5|-|-
TGTGCCAGCAGCCCCCTAGGCACAGATACGCAGTATTTT
CASSPLGTDTQYF
>14|TRBJ2-2|TRBV9|-|-
TGTGCCAGCGCGCCGAGGGGGAACACCGGGGAGCTGTTTTTT
CASAPRGNTGELFF
>14|TRBJ1-1|TRBV28|-|once
TGTGCCAGCAGTTCTACAGGGTTTGGCACTGAAGCTTTCTTT
CASSSTGFGTEAFF
>15|TRBJ2-7|TRBV10-3|TRBD2|-
TGTGCCATCAGTGAATGGGGCGGGAGCCGCTACGAGCAGTACTTC
CAISEWGGSRYEQYF
>13|TRBJ2-7|TRBV28|-|few
TGTGCCAGCGCAGGGTTTAGCTCCTACGAGCAGTACTTC
CASAGFSSYEQYF
>14|TRBJ2-1|TRBV27|-|-
TGTGCCAGCAGTCCGTATTCGGGGAACAATGAGCAGTTCTTC
CASSPYSGNNEQFF
>16|TRBJ1-2|TRBV4-1|TRBD1|-
TGCGCCAGCAGACCGATCGGGACAGGGGAATTCTATGGCTACACCTTC
CASRPIGTGEFYGYTF
>14|TRBJ1-6|TRBV30|TRBD1|-
TGTGCCTGGAGTAGAGGACAGGGAAGATCACCCCTCCACTTT
CAWSRGQGRSPLHF
>14|TRBJ2-1|TRBV5-1|-|-
TGCGCCAGCAGCTTGGAAGAGGGGCGCGGGGAGCAGTTCTTC
CASSLEEGRGEQFF
>15|TRBJ1-5|TRBV28|-|once
TGTGCCAGCAGTCCCTTTCGGACAAACAATCAGCCCCAGCATTTT
CASSPFRTNNQPQHF
>18|TRBJ1-5|TRBV4-1|TRBD1|-
TGCGCCAGCAGCCATGGAATTGTGCGGACAGGGGGTAATCAGCCCCAGCATTTT
CASSHGIVRTGGNQPQHF
>14|TRBJ1-6|TRBV6-6|-|once
TGTGCCAGCAGTTACCCCTCAGGGGAATCACCCCTCCACTTT
CASSYPSGESPLHF
>14|TRBJ1-2|TRBV5-1|-|-
TGCGCCAGCAGCTTGGGCGGGACCAACTATGGCTACACCTTC
CASSLGGTNYGYTF
>18|TRBJ2-1|TRBV11-2|TRBD1|once
TGTGCCAGCAGCCCGACAGGGTACCCCCTTGACTCCTACAATGAGCAGTTCTTC
CASSPTGYPLDSYNEQFF
>15|TRBJ2-1|TRBV5-4|TRBD2|few
TGTGCCAGCAGCAACCCTAGCGGGGTCTTGAATGAGCAGTTCTTC
CASSNPSGVLNEQFF
>15|TRBJ1-5|TRBV5-8|-|-
TGTGCCAGCAGCGCTGCGGGAAGAGGCAATCAGCCCCAGCATTTT
CASSAAGRGNQPQHF
>18|TRBJ2-7|TRBV15|-|-
TGTGCCACCAGCAGCAGAGGGTGGGGGGAACGGAGGGCATACGAGCAGTACTTC
CATSSRGWGERRAYEQYF
>15|TRBJ2-7|TRBV11-2|-|once
TGTGCCAGCAGCCCAGAGACGGGTATCTCCTACGAGCAGTACTTC
CASSPETGISYEQYF
>16|TRBJ1-1|TRBV29-1|-|-
TGCAGCGTTGCCCCCCTCTCCGTCAGTAGAAATGCTGAAGCTTTCTTT
CSVAPLSVSRNAEAFF
>15|TRBJ2-3|TRBV9|-|-
TGTGCCAGCAGCCCCAAGGGGGTCGTAGCTGATACGCAGTATTTT
CASSPKGVVADTQYF
>13|TRBJ1-5|TRBV18|-|-
TGTGCCAGCTCACAGGGGTCAATTCAGCCCCAGCATTTT
CASSQGSIQPQHF
>13|TRBJ2-3|TRBV6-5|-|-
TGTGCCAGCAGTTACAAGAGGACAGATACGCAGTATTTT
CASSYKRTDTQYF
>15|TRBJ1-4|TRBV7-2|-|once
TGTGCCAGCAGCTTAACGCAGGGGTTTAATGAAAAACTGTTTTTT
CASSLTQGFNEKLFF
>11|TRBJ2-1|TRBV30|-|-
TGTGCCTGGAGCGCCTACAATGAGCAGTTCTTC
CAWSAYNEQFF
>16|TRBJ1-3|TRBV7-9|TRBD1|-
TGTGCCAGCAGCCCGACAGGGATAAGCTCTGGAAACACCATATATTTT
CASSPTGISSGNTIYF
>14|TRBJ2-5|TRBV18|-|-
TGTGCCAGCTCACCACCTTCCCTAGGGGAGACCCAGTACTTC
CASSPPSLGETQYF
>16|TRBJ2-2|TRBV5-1|TRBD1|few
TGCGCCAGCAGCTTGGACGGGACAGGGGTACCCGGGGAGCTGTTTTTT
CASSLDGTGVPGELFF